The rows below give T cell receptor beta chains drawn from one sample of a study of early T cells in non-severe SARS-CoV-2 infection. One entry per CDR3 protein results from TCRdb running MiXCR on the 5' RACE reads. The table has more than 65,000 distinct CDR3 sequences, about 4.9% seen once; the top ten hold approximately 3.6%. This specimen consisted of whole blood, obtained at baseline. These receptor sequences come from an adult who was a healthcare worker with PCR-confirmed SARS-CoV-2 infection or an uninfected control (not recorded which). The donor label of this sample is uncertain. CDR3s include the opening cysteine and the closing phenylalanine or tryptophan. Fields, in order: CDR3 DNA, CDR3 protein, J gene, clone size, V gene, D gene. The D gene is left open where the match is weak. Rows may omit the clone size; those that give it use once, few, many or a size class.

TGTGCCAGCAGCCAATCCGGACAGGGGGGCAGCGAGCAGTACTTC | CASSQSGQGGSEQYF | TRBJ2-7 | many | TRBV16 | TRBD1
TGTGCCAGCAGCCTACTAGCGAATTCATACAATGAGCAGTTCTTC | CASSLLANSYNEQFF | TRBJ2-1 | few | TRBV6-2/TRBV6-3 | TRBD2
TGTGCCAGCAGTGTCGCCGGGACGGGAGACTACGAGCAGTACTTC | CASSVAGTGDYEQYF | TRBJ2-7 | many | TRBV25-1 | -
TGTGCCAGCAGTTACCCTAGACTAGCGGGGTCCTCCTACAATGAGCAGTTCTTC | CASSYPRLAGSSYNEQFF | TRBJ2-1 | - | TRBV6-2/TRBV6-3 | TRBD2
TGTGCCAGCAGTGGAGCGGGGGGCACAGATACGCAGTATTTT | CASSGAGGTDTQYF | TRBJ2-3 | - | TRBV12-3/TRBV12-4 | TRBD2
TGTGCCAGCAGCTTTGGCGGCAGGAGGAATGAAAAACTGTTTTTT | CASSFGGRRNEKLFF | TRBJ1-4 | few | TRBV7-9 | -
TGTGCCAGCAGCCGCGGCCAGAACTACGAGCAGTACTTC | CASSRGQNYEQYF | TRBJ2-7 | many | TRBV7-9 | -
TGTGCCAGCAGCCAAGACGGCGGGGGCCCTTACAATGAGCAGTTCTTC | CASSQDGGGPYNEQFF | TRBJ2-1 | - | TRBV3-1 | -
TGTGCCAGCTCCACCCCAACGGAGCCCCAGCATTTT | CASSTPTEPQHF | TRBJ1-5 | few | TRBV18 | -
TGTGCCAGCAGCTTAAGGGCAAACACCGGGGAGCTGTTTTTT | CASSLRANTGELFF | TRBJ2-2 | many | TRBV11-2 | -
TGTGCCAGCAGCTTAGTCAGGGGGGAATCACCCCTCCACTTT | CASSLVRGESPLHF | TRBJ1-6 | many | TRBV7-2 | TRBD1
TGTGCCAGCAGCTTCCCCAGGCGGGGCGGAAGTTGGCAGTATTTT | CASSFPRRGGSWQYF | TRBJ2-3 | many | TRBV7-2 | -